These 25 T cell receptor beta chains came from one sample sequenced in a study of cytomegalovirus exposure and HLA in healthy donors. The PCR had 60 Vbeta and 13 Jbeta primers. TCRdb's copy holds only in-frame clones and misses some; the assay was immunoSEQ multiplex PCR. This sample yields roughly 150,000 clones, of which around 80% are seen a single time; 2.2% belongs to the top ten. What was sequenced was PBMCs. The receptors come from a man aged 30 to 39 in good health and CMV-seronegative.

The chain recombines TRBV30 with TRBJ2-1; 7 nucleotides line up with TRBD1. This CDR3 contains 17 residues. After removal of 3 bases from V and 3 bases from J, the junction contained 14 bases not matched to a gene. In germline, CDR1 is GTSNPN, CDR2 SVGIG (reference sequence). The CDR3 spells CAWRPRTGRILYNEQFF. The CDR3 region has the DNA TGTGCCTGGAGGCCCCGGACAGGCCGAATTCTCTACAATGAGCAGTTCTTC.

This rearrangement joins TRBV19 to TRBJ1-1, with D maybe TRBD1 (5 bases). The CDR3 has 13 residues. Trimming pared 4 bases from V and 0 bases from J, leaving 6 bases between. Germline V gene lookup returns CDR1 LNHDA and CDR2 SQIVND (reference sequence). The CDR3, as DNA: TGTGCCAGTAGTACACAGGTGAACACTGAAGCTTTCTTT. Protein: CASSTQVNTEAFF.

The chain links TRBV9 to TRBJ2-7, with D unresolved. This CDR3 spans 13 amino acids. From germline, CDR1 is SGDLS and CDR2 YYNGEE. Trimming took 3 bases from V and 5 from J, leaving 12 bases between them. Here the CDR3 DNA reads TGTGCCAGCAGCGCCCCAGACTTAAACGAGCAGTACTTC. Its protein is CASSAPDLNEQYF. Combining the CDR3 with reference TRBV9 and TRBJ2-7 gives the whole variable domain DSGVTQTPKHLITATGQRVTLRCSPRSGDLSVYWYQQSLDQGLQFLIQYYNGEERAKGNILERFSAQQFPDLHSELNLSSLELGDSALYFCASSAPDLNEQYFGPGTRLTVT.

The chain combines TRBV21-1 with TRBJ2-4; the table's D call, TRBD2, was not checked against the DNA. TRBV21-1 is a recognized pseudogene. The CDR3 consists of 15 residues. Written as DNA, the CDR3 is TGTGCCAGCAGCACGCAGGGACTAGCGGGAGCGGGTCAGTACTTC. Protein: CASSTQGLAGAGQYF.

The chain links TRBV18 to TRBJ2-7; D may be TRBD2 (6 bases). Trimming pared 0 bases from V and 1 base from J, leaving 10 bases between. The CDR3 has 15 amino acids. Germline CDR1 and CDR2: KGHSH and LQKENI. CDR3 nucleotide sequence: TGTGCCAGCTCACCACCGATGGCGGGGTCCTACGAGCAGTACTTC. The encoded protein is CASSPPMAGSYEQYF.

The DNA for the CDR3 is TGTGCCAGCAGCTCCGGTAGGGGGACTGAAGCTTTCTTT. Its translation: CASSSGRGTEAFF. This sequence joins TRBV7-6 and TRBJ1-1, with a weak D call TRBD1 (6 bases). CDR1 is SGHVS and CDR2 is FNYEAQ in the germline V gene. The CDR3 is made up of 13 amino acids. Between the trimmed V and J ends, which lost 4 bases and 5 bases, there was a span of 11 bases.

This chain's CDR3 is CASNSKAPGRTLHF. The CDR3 region has the DNA TGTGCCAGCAACTCGAAAGCCCCAGGTCGGACCCTCCACTTT. The chain joins TRBV25-1 to TRBJ1-6; D gene uncertain. The CDR3 totals 14 residues. V lost 7 bases and J 14 bases, leaving 21 bases between the germline ends. Looked up from germline, CDR1 is MGHDK and CDR2 is SYGVNS.

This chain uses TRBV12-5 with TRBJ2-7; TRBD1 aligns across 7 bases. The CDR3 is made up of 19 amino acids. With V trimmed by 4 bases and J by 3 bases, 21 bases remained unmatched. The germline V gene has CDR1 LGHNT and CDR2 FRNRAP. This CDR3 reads CASGSYSYPHRQGGYEQYF. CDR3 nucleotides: TGTGCTAGTGGTTCTTATTCTTATCCTCACCGACAGGGTGGCTACGAGCAGTACTTC.

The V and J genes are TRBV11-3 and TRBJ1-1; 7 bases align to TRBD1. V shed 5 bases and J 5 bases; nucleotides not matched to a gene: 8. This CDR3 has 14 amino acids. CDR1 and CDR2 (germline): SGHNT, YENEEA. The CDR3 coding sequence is TGTGCCAGCAGCCAGGGGGTAGGGGAAACTGAAGCTTTCTTT. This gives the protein CASSQGVGETEAFF.

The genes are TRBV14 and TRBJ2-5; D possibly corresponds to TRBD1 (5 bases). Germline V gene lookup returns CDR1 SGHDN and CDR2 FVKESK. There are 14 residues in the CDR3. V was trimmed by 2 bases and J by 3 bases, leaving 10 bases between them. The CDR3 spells CASSQNRQKETQYF. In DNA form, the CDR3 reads TGTGCCAGCAGCCAAAACAGGCAGAAAGAGACCCAGTACTTC.

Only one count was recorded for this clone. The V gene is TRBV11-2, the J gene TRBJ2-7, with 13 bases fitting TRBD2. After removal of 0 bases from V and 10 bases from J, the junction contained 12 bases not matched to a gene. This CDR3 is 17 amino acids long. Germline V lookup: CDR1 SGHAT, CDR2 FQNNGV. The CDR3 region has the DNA TGTGCCAGCAGCTTAGATCGATGGACTAGCGGGAGTAGGGAACAGTACTTC. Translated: CASSLDRWTSGSREQYF.

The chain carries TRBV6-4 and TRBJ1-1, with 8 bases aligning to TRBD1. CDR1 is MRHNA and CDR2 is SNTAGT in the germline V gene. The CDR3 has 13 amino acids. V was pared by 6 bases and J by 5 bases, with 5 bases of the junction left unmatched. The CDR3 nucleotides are TGTGCCAGCAGCCGGGACAGGTGGACTGAAGCTTTCTTT. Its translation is CASSRDRWTEAFF.

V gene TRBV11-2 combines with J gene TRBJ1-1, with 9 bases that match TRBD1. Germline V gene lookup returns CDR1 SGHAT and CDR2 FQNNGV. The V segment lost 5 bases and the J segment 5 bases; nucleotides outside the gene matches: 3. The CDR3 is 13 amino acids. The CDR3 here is CASSTDRGTEAFF. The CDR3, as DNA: TGTGCCAGCAGCACCGACAGGGGGACTGAAGCTTTCTTT.

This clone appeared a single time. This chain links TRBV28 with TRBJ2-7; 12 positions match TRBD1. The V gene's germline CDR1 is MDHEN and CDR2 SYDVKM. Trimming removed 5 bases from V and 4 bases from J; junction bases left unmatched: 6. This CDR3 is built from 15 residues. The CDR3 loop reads CASSPGTGGRYEQYF. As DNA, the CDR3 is TGTGCCAGCAGTCCCGGGACAGGGGGCCGGTACGAGCAGTACTTC.

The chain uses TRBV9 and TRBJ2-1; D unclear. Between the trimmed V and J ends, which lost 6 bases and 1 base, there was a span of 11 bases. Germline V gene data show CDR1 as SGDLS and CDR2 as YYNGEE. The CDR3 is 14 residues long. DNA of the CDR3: TGTGCCAGCACCCCCACTACGTCCTACAATGAGCAGTTCTTC. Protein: CASTPTTSYNEQFF.

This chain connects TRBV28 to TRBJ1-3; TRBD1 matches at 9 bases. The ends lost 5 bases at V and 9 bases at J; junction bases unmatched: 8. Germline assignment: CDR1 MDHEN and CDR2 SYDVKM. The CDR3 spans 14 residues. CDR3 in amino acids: CASSVTGGLFTIYF. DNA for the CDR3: TGTGCCAGCAGTGTCACAGGGGGCCTATTCACCATATATTTT.

DNA for the CDR3: TGTGCCAGCTCACCCGCGGGACGGCCCTACGAGCAGTACTTC. Translation: CASSPAGRPYEQYF. V gene TRBV18 combines with J gene TRBJ2-7; possibly TRBD2 for D (6 bases). CDR3 length: 14 amino acids. The V and J ends lost 3 bases and 2 bases respectively, with 11 bases between them. Germline loops: CDR1 KGHSH, CDR2 LQKENI. The complete variable domain, with remaining parts taken from reference TRBV18 and TRBJ2-7, reads NAGVMQNPRHLVRRRGQEARLRCSPMKGHSHVYWYRQLPEEGLKFMVYLQKENIIDESGMPKERFSAEFPKEGPSILRIQQVVRGDSAAYFCASSPAGRPYEQYFGPGTRLTVT.

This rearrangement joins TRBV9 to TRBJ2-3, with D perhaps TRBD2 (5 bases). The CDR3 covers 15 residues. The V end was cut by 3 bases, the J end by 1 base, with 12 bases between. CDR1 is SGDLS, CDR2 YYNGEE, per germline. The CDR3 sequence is CASSGWGDGTDTQYF. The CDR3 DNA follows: TGTGCCAGCAGCGGTTGGGGAGACGGCACAGATACGCAGTATTTT.

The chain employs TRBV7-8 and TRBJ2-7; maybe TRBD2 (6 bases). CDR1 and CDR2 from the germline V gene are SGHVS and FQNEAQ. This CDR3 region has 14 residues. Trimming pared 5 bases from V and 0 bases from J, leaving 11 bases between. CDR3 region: CASSLSSVSYEQYF. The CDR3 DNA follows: TGTGCCAGCAGCCTCTCTAGCGTCTCCTACGAGCAGTACTTC.

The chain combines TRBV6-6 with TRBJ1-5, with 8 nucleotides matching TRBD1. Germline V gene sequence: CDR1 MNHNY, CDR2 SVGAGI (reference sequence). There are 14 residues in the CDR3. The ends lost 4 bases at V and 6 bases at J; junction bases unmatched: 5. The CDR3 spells CASSSGQGGQPQHF. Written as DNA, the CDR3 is TGTGCCAGCAGTTCCGGACAGGGCGGTCAGCCCCAGCATTTT.

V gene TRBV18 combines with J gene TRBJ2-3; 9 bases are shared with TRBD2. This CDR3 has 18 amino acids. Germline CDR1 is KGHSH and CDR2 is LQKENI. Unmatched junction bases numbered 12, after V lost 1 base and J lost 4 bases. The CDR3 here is CASSPRQVLAGASDTQYF. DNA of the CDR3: TGTGCCAGCTCACCACGTCAGGTGTTAGCGGGAGCGTCAGATACGCAGTATTTT.

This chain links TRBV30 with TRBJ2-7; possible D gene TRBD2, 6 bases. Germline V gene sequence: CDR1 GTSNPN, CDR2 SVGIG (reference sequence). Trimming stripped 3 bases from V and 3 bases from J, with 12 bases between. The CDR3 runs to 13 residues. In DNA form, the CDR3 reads TGTGCCTGGAGCGGGAGCGCTGGCTACGAGCAGTACTTC. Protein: CAWSGSAGYEQYF. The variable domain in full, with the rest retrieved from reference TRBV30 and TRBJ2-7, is SQTIHQWPATLVQPVGSPLSLECTVEGTSNPNLYWYRQAAGRGLQLLFYSVGIGQISSEVPQNLSASRPQDRQFILSSKKLLLSDSGFYLCAWSGSAGYEQYFGPGTRLTVT.

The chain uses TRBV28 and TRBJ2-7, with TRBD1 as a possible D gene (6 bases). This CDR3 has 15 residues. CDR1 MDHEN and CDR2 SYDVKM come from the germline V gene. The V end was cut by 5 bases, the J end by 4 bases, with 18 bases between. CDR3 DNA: TGTGCCAGCAGTCCCCTTGGGACACGCCTTTACGAGCAGTACTTC. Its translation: CASSPLGTRLYEQYF.

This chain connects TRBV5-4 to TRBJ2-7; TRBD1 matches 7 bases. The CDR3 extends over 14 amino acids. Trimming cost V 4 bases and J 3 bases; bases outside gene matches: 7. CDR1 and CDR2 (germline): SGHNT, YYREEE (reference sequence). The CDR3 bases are TGTGCCAGCAGCCCCGGGACAGTCCTCTACGAGCAGTACTTC. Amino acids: CASSPGTVLYEQYF.

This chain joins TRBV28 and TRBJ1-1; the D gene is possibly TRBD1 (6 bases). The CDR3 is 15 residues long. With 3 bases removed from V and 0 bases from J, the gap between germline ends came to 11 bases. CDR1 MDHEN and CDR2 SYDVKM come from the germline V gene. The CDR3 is CASSLSGQLNTEAFF. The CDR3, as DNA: TGTGCCAGCAGTTTGTCCGGACAGCTGAACACTGAAGCTTTCTTT.